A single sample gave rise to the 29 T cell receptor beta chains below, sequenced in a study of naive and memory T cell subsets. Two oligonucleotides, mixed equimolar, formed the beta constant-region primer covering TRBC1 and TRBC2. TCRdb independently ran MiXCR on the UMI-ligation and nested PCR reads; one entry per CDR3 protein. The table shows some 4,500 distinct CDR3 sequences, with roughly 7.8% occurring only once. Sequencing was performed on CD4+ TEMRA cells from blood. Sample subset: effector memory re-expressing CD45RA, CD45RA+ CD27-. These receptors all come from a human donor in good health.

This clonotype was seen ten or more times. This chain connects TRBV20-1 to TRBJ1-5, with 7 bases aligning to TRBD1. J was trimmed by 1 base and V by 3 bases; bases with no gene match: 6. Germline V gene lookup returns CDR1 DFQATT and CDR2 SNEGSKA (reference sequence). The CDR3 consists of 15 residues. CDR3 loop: CSARRGTESNQPQHF. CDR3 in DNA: TGCAGTGCTAGGCGCGGGACAGAAAGCAATCAGCCCCAGCATTTT.

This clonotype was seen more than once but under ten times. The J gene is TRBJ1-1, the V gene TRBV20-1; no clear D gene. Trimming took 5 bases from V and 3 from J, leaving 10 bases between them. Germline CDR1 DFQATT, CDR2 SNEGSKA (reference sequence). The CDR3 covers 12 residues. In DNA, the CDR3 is TGCAGTGCTTTTGACGGCTACACTGAAGCTTTCTTT. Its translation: CSAFDGYTEAFF.

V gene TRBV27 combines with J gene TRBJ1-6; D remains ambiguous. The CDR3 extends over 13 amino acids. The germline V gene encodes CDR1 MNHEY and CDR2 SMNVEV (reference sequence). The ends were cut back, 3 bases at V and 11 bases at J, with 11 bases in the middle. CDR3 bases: TGTGCCAGCAGTTTGAGGTTCTGGGCACCCCTCCACTTT. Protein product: CASSLRFWAPLHF.

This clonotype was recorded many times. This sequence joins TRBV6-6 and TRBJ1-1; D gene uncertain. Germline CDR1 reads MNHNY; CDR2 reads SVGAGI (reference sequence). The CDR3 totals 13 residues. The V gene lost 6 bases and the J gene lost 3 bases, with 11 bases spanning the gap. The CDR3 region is CASSPVEDTEAFF. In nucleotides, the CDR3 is TGTGCCAGCAGCCCGGTTGAAGACACTGAAGCTTTCTTT.

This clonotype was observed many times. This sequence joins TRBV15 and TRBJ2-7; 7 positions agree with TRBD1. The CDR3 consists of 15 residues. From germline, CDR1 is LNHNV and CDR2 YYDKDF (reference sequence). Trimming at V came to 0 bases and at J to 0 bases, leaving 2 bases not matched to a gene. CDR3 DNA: TGTGCCACCAGCAGAGATCCAGGGGGCTCCTACGAGCAGTACTTC. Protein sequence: CATSRDPGGSYEQYF.

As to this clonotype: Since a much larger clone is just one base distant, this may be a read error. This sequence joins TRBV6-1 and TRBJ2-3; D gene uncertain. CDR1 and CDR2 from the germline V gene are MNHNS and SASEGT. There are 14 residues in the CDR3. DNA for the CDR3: TGTGCCAGCAGTGAAGAGGCAAAAACAGATAAGCAGTATTTT. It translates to CASSEEAKTDKQYF.

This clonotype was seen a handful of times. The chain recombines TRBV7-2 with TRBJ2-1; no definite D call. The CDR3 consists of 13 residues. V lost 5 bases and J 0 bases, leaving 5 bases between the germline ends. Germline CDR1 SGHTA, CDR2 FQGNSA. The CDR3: CASSRNSYNEQFF. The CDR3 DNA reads TGTGCCAGCAGCCGAAACTCCTACAATGAGCAGTTCTTC.

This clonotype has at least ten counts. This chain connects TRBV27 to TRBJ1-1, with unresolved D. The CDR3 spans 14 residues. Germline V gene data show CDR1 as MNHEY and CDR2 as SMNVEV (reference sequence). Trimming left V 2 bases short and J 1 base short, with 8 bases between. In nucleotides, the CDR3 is TGTGCCAGCAGTTTAGAAGTTACGAACACTGAAGCTTTCTTT. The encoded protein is CASSLEVTNTEAFF.

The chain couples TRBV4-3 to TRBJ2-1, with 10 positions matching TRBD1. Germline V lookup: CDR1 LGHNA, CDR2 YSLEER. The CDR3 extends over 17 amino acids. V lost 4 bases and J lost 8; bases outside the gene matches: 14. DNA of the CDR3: TGCGCCAGCAGCCTCGGTAGGGGGACAGGGGTAGGCGATGAGCAGTTCTTC. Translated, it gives CASSLGRGTGVGDEQFF.

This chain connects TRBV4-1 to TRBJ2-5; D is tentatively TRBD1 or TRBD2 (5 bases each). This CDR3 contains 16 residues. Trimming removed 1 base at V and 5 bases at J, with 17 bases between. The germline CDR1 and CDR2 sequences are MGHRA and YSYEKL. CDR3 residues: CASSQVIKGPSETQYF. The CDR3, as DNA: TGCGCCAGCAGCCAAGTAATTAAGGGACCTAGTGAGACCCAGTACTTC.

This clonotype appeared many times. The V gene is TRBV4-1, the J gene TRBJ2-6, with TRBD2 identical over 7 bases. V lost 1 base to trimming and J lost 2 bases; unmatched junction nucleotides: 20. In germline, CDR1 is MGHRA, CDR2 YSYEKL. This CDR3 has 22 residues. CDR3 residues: CASSQGLQGEGPGSAGANVLTF. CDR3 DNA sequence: TGCGCCAGCAGCCAAGGATTGCAAGGGGAGGGCCCGGGGTCGGCTGGGGCCAACGTCCTGACTTTC.

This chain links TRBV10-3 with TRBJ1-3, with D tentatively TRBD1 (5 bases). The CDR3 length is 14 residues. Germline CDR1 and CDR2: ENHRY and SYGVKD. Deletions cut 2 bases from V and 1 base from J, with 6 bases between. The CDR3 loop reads CAISEQGSGNTIYF. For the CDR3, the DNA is TGTGCCATCAGTGAGCAGGGATCTGGAAACACCATATATTTT.

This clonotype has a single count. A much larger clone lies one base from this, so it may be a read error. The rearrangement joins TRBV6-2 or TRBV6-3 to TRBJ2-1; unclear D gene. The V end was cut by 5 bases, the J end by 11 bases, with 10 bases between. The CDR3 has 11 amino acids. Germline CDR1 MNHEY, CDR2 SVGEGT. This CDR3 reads CASSASRKQFF. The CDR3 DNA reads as TGTGCCAGCAGTGCTTCTAGGAAGCAGTTCTTC.

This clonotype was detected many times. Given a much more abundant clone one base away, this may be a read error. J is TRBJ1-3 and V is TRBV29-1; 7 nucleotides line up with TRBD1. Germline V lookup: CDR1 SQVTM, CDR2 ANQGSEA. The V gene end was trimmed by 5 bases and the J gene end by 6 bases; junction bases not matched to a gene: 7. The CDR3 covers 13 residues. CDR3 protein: CSVSGGGENTIYF. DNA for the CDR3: TGCAGCGTTTCAGGGGGTGGTGAAAACACCATATATTTT.

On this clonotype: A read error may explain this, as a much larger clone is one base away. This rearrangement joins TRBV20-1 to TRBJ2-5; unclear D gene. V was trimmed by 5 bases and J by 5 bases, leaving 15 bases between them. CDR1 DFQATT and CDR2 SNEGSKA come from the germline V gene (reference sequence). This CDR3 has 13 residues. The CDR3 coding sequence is TGCAGTGCTTCCCCCGTAGCCAGGGAGACCCAGTACTTC. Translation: CSASPVARETQYF.

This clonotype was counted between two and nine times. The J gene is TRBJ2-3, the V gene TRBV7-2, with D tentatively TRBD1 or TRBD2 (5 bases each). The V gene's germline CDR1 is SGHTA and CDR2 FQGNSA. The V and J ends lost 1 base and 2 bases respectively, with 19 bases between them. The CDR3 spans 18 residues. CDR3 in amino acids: CASSLGVGWGSDTDTQYF. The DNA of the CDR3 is TGTGCCAGCAGCTTAGGGGTTGGGTGGGGGAGCGACACAGATACGCAGTATTTT.

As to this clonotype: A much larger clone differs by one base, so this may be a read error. CDR3 sequence reads: CASSSWTSGPAGANVLTF. CDR3 bases: TGCGCCAGCAGCTCCTGGACTAGCGGACCCGCTGGGGCCAACGTCCTGACTTTC. This chain links TRBV5-1 with TRBJ2-6; TRBD2 agrees at 10 bases. Germline CDR1 reads SGHRS; CDR2 reads YFSETQ. After removal of 3 bases from V and 2 bases from J, the junction contained 8 bases not matched to a gene. CDR3 length: 18 residues.

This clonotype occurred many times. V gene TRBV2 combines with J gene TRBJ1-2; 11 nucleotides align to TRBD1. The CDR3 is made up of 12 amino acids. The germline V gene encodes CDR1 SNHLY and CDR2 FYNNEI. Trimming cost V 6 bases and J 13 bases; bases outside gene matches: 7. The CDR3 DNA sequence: TGTGCCAGCAGAGGGGACAGGGGGGCTTCCACCTTC. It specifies CASRGDRGASTF. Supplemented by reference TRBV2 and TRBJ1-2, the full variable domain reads EPEVTQTPSHQVTQMGQEVILRCVPISNHLYFYWYRQILGQKVEFLVSFYNNEISEKSEIFDDQFSVERPDGSNFTLKIRSTKLEDSAMYFCASRGDRGASTFGSGTRLTVV.

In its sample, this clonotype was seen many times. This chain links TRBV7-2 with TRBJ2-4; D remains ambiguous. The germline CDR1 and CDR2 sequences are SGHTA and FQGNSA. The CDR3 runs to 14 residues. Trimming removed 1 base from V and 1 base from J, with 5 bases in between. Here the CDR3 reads CASSLEVAKNIQYF. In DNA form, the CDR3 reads TGTGCCAGCAGCTTAGAGGTCGCCAAAAACATTCAGTACTTC.

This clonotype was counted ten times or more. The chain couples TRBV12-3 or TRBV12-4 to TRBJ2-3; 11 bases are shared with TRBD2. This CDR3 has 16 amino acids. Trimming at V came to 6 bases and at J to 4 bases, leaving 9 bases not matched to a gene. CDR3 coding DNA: TGTGCCAGCAGAGGACTAGCGGGTATCAGGGCAGATACGCAGTATTTT. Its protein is CASRGLAGIRADTQYF.

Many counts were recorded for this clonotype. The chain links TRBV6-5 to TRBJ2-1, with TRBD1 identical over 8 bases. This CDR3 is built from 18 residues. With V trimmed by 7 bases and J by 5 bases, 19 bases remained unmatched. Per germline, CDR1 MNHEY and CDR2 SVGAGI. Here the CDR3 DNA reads TGTGCCAGCACCCGGACAGGGCGGACTGGAAGGACCAACAATGAGCAGTTCTTC. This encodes CASTRTGRTGRTNNEQFF.

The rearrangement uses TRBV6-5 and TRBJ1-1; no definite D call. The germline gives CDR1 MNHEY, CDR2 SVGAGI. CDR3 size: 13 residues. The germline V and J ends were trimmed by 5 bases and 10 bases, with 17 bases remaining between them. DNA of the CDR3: TGTGCCAGCAGTCCTTCCGGGCGGGGATTAGCTTTCTTT. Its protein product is CASSPSGRGLAFF.

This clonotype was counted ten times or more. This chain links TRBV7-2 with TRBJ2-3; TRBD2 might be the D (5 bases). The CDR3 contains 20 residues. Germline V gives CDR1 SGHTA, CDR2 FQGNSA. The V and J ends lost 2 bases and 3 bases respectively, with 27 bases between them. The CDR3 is CASSLRGPADGEQRTDTQYF. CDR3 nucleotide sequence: TGTGCCAGCAGCTTAAGAGGGCCGGCAGACGGGGAACAGAGGACAGATACGCAGTATTTT.

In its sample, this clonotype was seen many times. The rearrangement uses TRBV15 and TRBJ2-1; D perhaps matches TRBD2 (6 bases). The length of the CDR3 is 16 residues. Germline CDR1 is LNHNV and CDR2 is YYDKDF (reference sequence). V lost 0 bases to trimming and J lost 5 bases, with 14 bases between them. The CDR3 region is CATSRDSGVGDNEQFF. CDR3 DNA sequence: TGTGCCACCAGCAGAGATTCGGGAGTAGGAGACAATGAGCAGTTCTTC. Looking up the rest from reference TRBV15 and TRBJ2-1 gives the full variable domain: DAMVIQNPRYQVTQFGKPVTLSCSQTLNHNVMYWYQQKSSQAPKLLFHYYDKDFNNEADTPDNFQSRRPNTSFCFLDIRSPGLGDTAMYLCATSRDSGVGDNEQFFGPGTRLTVL.

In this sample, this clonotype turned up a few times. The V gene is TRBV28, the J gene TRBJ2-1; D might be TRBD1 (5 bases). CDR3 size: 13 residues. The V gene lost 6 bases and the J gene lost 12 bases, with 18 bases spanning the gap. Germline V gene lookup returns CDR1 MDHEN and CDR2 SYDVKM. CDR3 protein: CASRDTLGLPQFF. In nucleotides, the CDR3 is TGTGCCAGCAGGGACACCTTAGGATTACCGCAGTTCTTC.

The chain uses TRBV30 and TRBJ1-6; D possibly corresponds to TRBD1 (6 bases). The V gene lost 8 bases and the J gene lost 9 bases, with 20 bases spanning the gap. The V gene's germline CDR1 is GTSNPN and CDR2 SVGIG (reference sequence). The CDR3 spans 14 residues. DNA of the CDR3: TGTGCCGGGAATCCAGGGGTAGATGGTTCACCCCTCCACTTT. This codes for CAGNPGVDGSPLHF.

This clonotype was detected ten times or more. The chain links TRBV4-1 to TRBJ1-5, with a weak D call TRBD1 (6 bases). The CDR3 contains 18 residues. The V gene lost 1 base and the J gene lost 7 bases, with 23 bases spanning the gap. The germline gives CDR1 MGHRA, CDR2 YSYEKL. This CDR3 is CASSQAPLHTGSGQPQHF. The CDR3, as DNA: TGCGCCAGCAGCCAAGCCCCCCTCCATACAGGGTCGGGCCAGCCCCAGCATTTT.

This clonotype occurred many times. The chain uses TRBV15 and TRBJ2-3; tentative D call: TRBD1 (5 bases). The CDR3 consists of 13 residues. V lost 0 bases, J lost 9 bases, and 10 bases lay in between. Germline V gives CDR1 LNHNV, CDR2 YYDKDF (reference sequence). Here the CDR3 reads CATSRDPSGTQYF. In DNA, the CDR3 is TGTGCCACCAGCAGAGACCCCTCAGGGACGCAGTATTTT. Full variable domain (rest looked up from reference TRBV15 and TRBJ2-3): DAMVIQNPRYQVTQFGKPVTLSCSQTLNHNVMYWYQQKSSQAPKLLFHYYDKDFNNEADTPDNFQSRRPNTSFCFLDIRSPGLGDTAMYLCATSRDPSGTQYFGPGTRLTVL.

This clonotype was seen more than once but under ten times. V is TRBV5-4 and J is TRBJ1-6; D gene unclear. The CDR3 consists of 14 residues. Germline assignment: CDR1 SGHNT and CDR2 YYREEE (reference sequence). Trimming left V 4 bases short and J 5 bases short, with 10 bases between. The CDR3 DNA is TGTGCCAGCAGCATGCTAGGGCATAATTCACCCCTCCACTTT. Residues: CASSMLGHNSPLHF.